This T cell receptor beta chain derives from a study of blood T cell repertoires in COVID-19. Study background: Donors in the United States, Italy and Spain gave samples during acute or convalescent COVID-19. PBMCs, B-cell-depleted T cells, or T cells provided the cDNA or gDNA that made up the material.

Deletions cut 3 bases from V and 0 bases from J, with 15 bases between. Germline CDR1 reads SEHNR; CDR2 reads FQNEAQ (reference sequence). The CDR3 consists of 17 residues. Per the original data handling: Reference gene primer amplification gave estimated nucleated cell counts. TCRdb's copy holds only in-frame clones and misses some; the assay was immunoSEQ multiplex PCR. Clone size and V and J calls were adopted from that table, with D and trimming inferred from the DNA. The sample holds fewer than 350,000 clones, 87% seen once. This rearrangement joins TRBV7-9 to TRBJ1-3, with D perhaps TRBD1 (6 bases). The specimen sequenced was PBMCs or T cells enriched from blood (not recorded which). The source of this sequence is a woman between 35 and 50 years old who had recovered from COVID-19. CDR3 in DNA: TGTGCCAGCAGCTTGGGACAATTGACTTACTCTGGAAACACCATATATTTT. It codes for CASSLGQLTYSGNTIYF.